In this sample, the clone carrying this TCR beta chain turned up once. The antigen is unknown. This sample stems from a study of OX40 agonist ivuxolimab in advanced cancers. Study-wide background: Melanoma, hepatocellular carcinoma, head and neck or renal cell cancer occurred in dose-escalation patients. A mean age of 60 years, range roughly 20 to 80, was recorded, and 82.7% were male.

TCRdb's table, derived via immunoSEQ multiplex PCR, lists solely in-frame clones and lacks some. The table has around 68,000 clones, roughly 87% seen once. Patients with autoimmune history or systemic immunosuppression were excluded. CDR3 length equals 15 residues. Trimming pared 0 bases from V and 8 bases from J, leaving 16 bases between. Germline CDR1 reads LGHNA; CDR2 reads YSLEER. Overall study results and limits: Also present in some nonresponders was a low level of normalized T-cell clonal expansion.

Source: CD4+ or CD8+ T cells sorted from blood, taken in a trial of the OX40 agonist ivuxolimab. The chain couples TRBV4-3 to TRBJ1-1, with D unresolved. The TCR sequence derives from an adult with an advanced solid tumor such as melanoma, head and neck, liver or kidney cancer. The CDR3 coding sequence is TGCGCCAGCAGCCAAGAATATATGGCGAACTTAGAAGCTTTCTTT. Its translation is CASSQEYMANLEAFF.